These T cell receptor beta chains were read from a single sample in a study of blood T cell repertoires in COVID-19. Clones were sequenced by immunoSEQ multiplex PCR, and TCRdb holds only the in-frame ones, with some missing. Of 250,000 or so clones in the sample, 88% were seen once. Specimen: PBMCs or T cells enriched from blood (not recorded which). The receptors come from a woman between 40 and 50 years old with acute COVID-19. Both conserved end residues are part of each CDR3. A D gene is named only where the DNA matches it firmly. Clone size appears in some rows only: once, few, many, or a class for an expanded clone.

cdr3_nt cdr3_aa j_call v_call clone_size d_call
TGTGCCAGCAGGCTGGCGGGCGGGCGGGTGGAGCAGTTCTTC CASRLAGGRVEQFF TRBJ2-1 TRBV27 NA NA
TGTGCCAGCAGCCTCGGACTAGCGGGAGTTCTGAATGAGCAGTTCTTC CASSLGLAGVLNEQFF TRBJ2-1 TRBV3-1/TRBV3-2 NA TRBD2
TGTGCCAGCAGCTTGACAGGGACCAAAAACATTCAGTACTTC CASSLTGTKNIQYF TRBJ2-4 TRBV5-5 NA NA
TGTGCCATCAGTACGACAGGGTACGATTCACCCCTCCACTTT CAISTTGYDSPLHF TRBJ1-6 TRBV10-3 few TRBD1
TGTGCCAGCAGCGCCGACGGGGGGGCCCTTAACTATGGCTACACCTTC CASSADGGALNYGYTF TRBJ1-2 TRBV5-4 NA NA
TGCGCCAGCAGCCAAGGTAGATACACTGAAGCTTTCTTT CASSQGRYTEAFF TRBJ1-1 TRBV4-3 NA NA
TGTGCCAGCAGCCTCAGGGGGTCGAACACTGAAGCTTTCTTT CASSLRGSNTEAFF TRBJ1-1 TRBV3-1/TRBV3-2 NA TRBD1
TGTGCCAGCAGCCAAGGGGGTCTAGCTAGTGAGACCCAGTACTTC CASSQGGLASETQYF TRBJ2-5 TRBV3-1/TRBV3-2 NA NA
TGTGCCAGCAGGAATCCCTATGAAGCTTTCTTT CASRNPYEAFF TRBJ1-1 TRBV12-3/TRBV12-4 NA NA
TGTGCCTGGAGTATTCGACAGGGTTGGACTGAAGCTTTCTTT CAWSIRQGWTEAFF TRBJ1-1 TRBV30 once TRBD1
TGTGCCAGCAGCACGACAGGGGACTACACAGATACGCAGTATTTT CASSTTGDYTDTQYF TRBJ2-3 TRBV7-8 NA NA
TGTGCTAGTGGTACTAGCGGATCCTACAATGAGCAGTTCTTC CASGTSGSYNEQFF TRBJ2-1 TRBV12-5 NA TRBD2
TGCGCCAGCAGCTTGGCCGGGGGCACAGGGGGAGGTGAAGCTTTCTTT CASSLAGGTGGGEAFF TRBJ1-1 TRBV5-1 NA TRBD1
TGCAGCGTTGAGGCGGGTGACAGGCGGGTCAATCAGCCCCAGCATTTT CSVEAGDRRVNQPQHF TRBJ1-5 TRBV29-1 NA NA
TGCGCCAGCAGCTTGTCGGGGGGTATAGGAGTATACGAGCAGTACTTC CASSLSGGIGVYEQYF TRBJ2-7 TRBV5-1 NA TRBD2
TGTGCCAGCAGTGAAATAGCGGCGAACACCGGGGAGCTGTTTTTT CASSEIAANTGELFF TRBJ2-2 TRBV2 few NA
TGCGCCAGCAGCCCTTACCGACAGGGGCGGTCTAACACTGAAGCTTTCTTT CASSPYRQGRSNTEAFF TRBJ1-1 TRBV5-1 NA TRBD1
TGTGCCAGCAGCTTAAATGGCGGGGGGGCCGCCTCCTACGAGCAGTACTTC CASSLNGGGAASYEQYF TRBJ2-7 TRBV7-2 NA TRBD2
TGTGCCAGCCTCGTGAAGAGGAACACTGAAGCTTTCTTT CASLVKRNTEAFF TRBJ1-1 TRBV2 NA NA
TGTGCCAGCAGCCCGGGGGGCCGGGGGCTCGGAGATACGCAGTATTTT CASSPGGRGLGDTQYF TRBJ2-3 TRBV5-4 NA NA
TGCGCCAGCAGCGCGGGACAGGGGCCAGGCACCGAAGCTTTCTTT CASSAGQGPGTEAFF TRBJ1-1 TRBV5-1 few TRBD1
TGTGCCTGGAGGGAGGGGTCCAGCACAGATACGCAGTATTTT CAWREGSSTDTQYF TRBJ2-3 TRBV30 NA NA
TGTGCCAGTAGTCGACCTCAGGGTTCCTACTATGGCTACACCTTC CASSRPQGSYYGYTF TRBJ1-2 TRBV19 NA NA
TGTGCCAGCAGGGACAGCTCCTATAATTCACCCCTCCACTTT CASRDSSYNSPLHF TRBJ1-6 TRBV2 NA NA
TGTGCCAGCATTAGGGGCGGCACTGAAGCTTTCTTT CASIRGGTEAFF TRBJ1-1 TRBV28 NA NA
TGTGCCACCAGCAGAGTGCAGGGGGCTAAGTACTTC CATSRVQGAKYF TRBJ2-7 TRBV15 NA TRBD1